These T cell receptor beta chains were read from a single sample in a study of cytomegalovirus exposure and HLA in healthy donors. The table came from immunoSEQ multiplex PCR; TCRdb's copy has only in-frame clones and leaves some out. The sample comprises 45,000 to 65,000 clones, about 70% of which are singletons, and less than 25% rests with the top ten. The source material was PBMCs. The receptor source for this set is a woman aged 50 to 65 in good health and CMV-seropositive. CDR3s include the opening cysteine and the closing phenylalanine or tryptophan. D genes are given only for firm matches. Expanded clones get a size class; other rows say once, few or many, or leave the size out.

J gene | D gene | clone size | V gene | CDR3 protein | CDR3 DNA
TRBJ2-1 | NA | NA | TRBV5-4 | CASSLGGGAREQFF | TGTGCCAGCAGCTTGGGCGGCGGGGCAAGAGAGCAGTTCTTC
TRBJ1-3 | NA | NA | TRBV21-1 | CASSYVDRTFSGNTIYF | TGTGCCAGCAGCTACGTCGACAGAACCTTTTCTGGAAACACCATATATTTT
TRBJ1-1 | TRBD1 | NA | TRBV7-2 | CASSSRTGGNTEAFF | TGTGCCAGCAGCTCTCGGACAGGTGGGAACACTGAAGCTTTCTTT
TRBJ2-3 | NA | NA | TRBV6-5 | CASSYDGGSSTDTQYF | TGTGCCAGCAGTTACGACGGAGGATCTAGCACAGATACGCAGTATTTT
TRBJ1-1 | NA | few | TRBV6-5 | CASRANTEAFF | TGTGCCAGCAGGGCGAACACTGAAGCTTTCTTT
TRBJ2-6 | NA | NA | TRBV5-1 | CASSLGGGGHSGANVLTF | TGCGCCAGCAGCTTGGGAGGTGGGGGCCACTCTGGGGCCAACGTCCTGACTTTC
TRBJ2-5 | TRBD2 | NA | TRBV5-1 | CASSLAVAGGRETQYF | TGCGCCAGCAGCTTGGCTGTAGCGGGAGGGAGGGAGACCCAGTACTTC
TRBJ2-6 | TRBD1 | NA | TRBV28 | CASSSRQGLVGANVLTF | TGTGCCAGCAGTTCCCGACAGGGATTGGTAGGGGCCAACGTCCTGACTTTC
TRBJ2-7 | TRBD2 | NA | TRBV7-3 | CASSLSGGYPYEQYF | TGTGCCAGCAGCCTTAGCGGGGGATACCCCTACGAGCAGTACTTC
TRBJ2-7 | NA | NA | TRBV27 | CASSPGLTSYEQYF | TGTGCCAGCAGCCCCGGACTAACCTCCTACGAGCAGTACTTC
TRBJ2-7 | TRBD2 | NA | TRBV6-5 | CASSYGTSGRREQYF | TGTGCCAGCAGTTACGGGACTAGCGGGAGGCGCGAGCAGTACTTC
TRBJ2-1 | TRBD2 | few | TRBV6-1 | CASSGGLAGNYNEQFF | TGTGCCAGCAGTGGGGGGTTAGCGGGGAACTACAATGAGCAGTTCTTC
TRBJ2-3 | TRBD2 | NA | TRBV18 | CASSPSGGGGAADTQYF | TGTGCCAGCTCCCCTTCGGGCGGCGGGGGGGCCGCAGATACGCAGTATTTT
TRBJ2-1 | TRBD2 | medium-sized | TRBV30 | CAWSSGGLSRNEQFF | TGTGCCTGGAGTTCGGGGGGACTCTCCAGAAATGAGCAGTTCTTC
TRBJ1-1 | NA | NA | TRBV6-5 | CASSYGAYMNTEAFF | TGTGCCAGCAGTTACGGGGCATATATGAACACTGAAGCTTTCTTT
TRBJ2-3 | TRBD2 | once | TRBV29-1 | CSVSGLAGGVTDTQYF | TGCAGCGTATCCGGACTAGCGGGGGGGGTCACAGATACGCAGTATTTT
TRBJ2-1 | TRBD2 | few | TRBV5-4 | CASSVRLAGGAYNEQFF | TGTGCCAGCAGCGTCCGACTAGCGGGAGGGGCCTACAATGAGCAGTTCTTC
TRBJ2-7 | NA | NA | TRBV28 | CASLTGGLNSYEQYF | TGTGCCAGCTTAACCGGGGGGCTAAACTCCTACGAGCAGTACTTC
TRBJ1-6 | NA | few | TRBV15 | CATSRSTGGVTYNSPLHF | TGTGCCACCAGCAGATCAACCGGGGGGGTGACGTATAATTCACCCCTCCACTTT
TRBJ1-6 | NA | NA | TRBV5-1 | CASSLGIDSLRNSPLHF | TGCGCCAGCAGCTTGGGGATTGACTCTTTAAGGAATTCACCCCTCCACTTT
TRBJ2-7 | NA | NA | TRBV7-9 | CASSFPYSYEQYF | TGTGCCAGCAGCTTTCCCTATTCCTACGAGCAGTACTTC
TRBJ2-5 | NA | few | TRBV2 | CASSAGGPKEYF | TGTGCCAGCAGTGCCGGGGGGCCGAAGGAGTACTTC
TRBJ2-7 | NA | few | TRBV5-8 | CASSHSAAGSYEQYF | TGTGCCAGCAGCCACTCCGCGGCGGGGTCCTACGAGCAGTACTTC
TRBJ2-3 | TRBD2 | once | TRBV7-3 | CASSPLGGSGGPTDTQYF | TGTGCCAGCAGCCCCCTGGGGGGCAGCGGGGGGCCCACAGATACGCAGTATTTT
TRBJ1-2 | TRBD1 | NA | TRBV6-1 | CASSLGQAIYGYTF | TGTGCCAGCAGTCTCGGACAGGCCATCTATGGCTACACCTTC
TRBJ1-2 | NA | NA | TRBV5-1 | CASSLGGGLYGYTF | TGCGCCAGCAGCTTGGGCGGGGGACTCTATGGCTACACCTTC
TRBJ1-2 | NA | NA | TRBV5-4 | CASQNPQGYGYTF | TGTGCCAGCCAGAACCCCCAGGGGTATGGCTACACCTTC
TRBJ1-2 | NA | few | TRBV5-6 | CASSPDQGKVGYTF | TGTGCCAGCAGCCCAGATCAGGGAAAGGTTGGCTACACCTTC
TRBJ2-2 | NA | NA | TRBV28 | CASSLWGIPGKLFF | TGTGCCAGCAGTTTATGGGGGATTCCGGGAAAGCTGTTTTTT
TRBJ2-5 | NA | NA | TRBV7-3 | CASSQAGETQYF | TGTGCCAGCAGCCAAGCAGGGGAGACCCAGTACTTC
TRBJ2-7 | TRBD1 | NA | TRBV13 | CASSAAGQGFPQKHGHKYEQYF | TGTGCCAGCAGCGCGGCGGGACAGGGCTTCCCGCAGAAACACGGGCATAAATACGAGCAGTACTTC
TRBJ2-4 | NA | NA | TRBV4-2 | CASSQGLLGAKNIQYF | TGTGCCAGCAGCCAAGGACTGCTGGGAGCCAAAAACATTCAGTACTTC
TRBJ2-1 | TRBD2 | NA | TRBV29-1 | CSVEAGGSYNEQFF | TGCAGCGTTGAGGCGGGGGGATCGTACAATGAGCAGTTCTTC
TRBJ1-2 | TRBD1 | once | TRBV5-6 | CASTHRGLYGYTF | TGTGCCAGCACCCACAGGGGGCTTTATGGCTACACCTTC
TRBJ2-1 | TRBD2 | NA | TRBV11-3 | CASSLGGGAGEQFF | TGTGCCAGCAGCTTAGGCGGGGGGGCTGGGGAGCAGTTCTTC
TRBJ2-5 | NA | NA | TRBV4-2 | CASSQDATFQETQYF | TGTGCCAGCAGCCAAGATGCGACTTTCCAAGAGACCCAGTACTTC
TRBJ2-7 | NA | few | TRBV9 | CASAPGGEPTYEQYF | TGTGCCAGCGCCCCGGGTGGGGAGCCGACCTACGAGCAGTACTTC
TRBJ1-6 | NA | once | TRBV27 | CASRPTVLNSPLHF | TGTGCCAGCAGGCCGACAGTACTAAATTCACCCCTCCACTTT
TRBJ2-2 | TRBD1 | NA | TRBV2 | CASSDGTGVSGELFF | TGTGCCAGCAGTGATGGGACAGGGGTCTCCGGGGAGCTGTTTTTT
TRBJ1-1 | NA | few | TRBV7-7 | CASSLGQSNTEAFF | TGTGCCAGCAGCTTAGGACAGTCAAACACTGAAGCTTTCTTT
TRBJ2-5 | TRBD2 | NA | TRBV19 | CASKAGGWETQYF | TGTGCCAGTAAAGCGGGAGGGTGGGAGACCCAGTACTTC